This TCR beta chain was captured in a study of T cell responses to AZD1222 COVID-19 vaccine. General study points: Most donors were white British, females outnumbered males, and clonal diversity was possibly underestimated. Reportedly, nearly half the spike-specific TCRs target unmutated variant regions. Baseline seropositivity occurred in only six AZD1222 recipients.

TCRdb keeps only in-frame clones here, not all; method: immunoSEQ multiplex PCR. This table has some 150,000 clones, around 90% appearing once. For this clone: Its antigen is still unknown.

V shed 6 bases, J shed 4 bases, and the junction held 6 bases outside the gene matches. This CDR3 spans 14 amino acids. The germline CDR1 and CDR2 sequences are LNHDA and SQIVND (reference sequence). Sequencing was performed on peripheral blood, taken on day 0 of AZD1222 vaccination. The receptor comes from an adult in good health. The rearrangement uses TRBV19 and TRBJ1-5, with 7 bases fitting TRBD1. The CDR3 loop is CASRRQGSNQPQHF. The DNA of the CDR3 is TGTGCCAGTAGGAGACAGGGAAGTAATCAGCCCCAGCATTTT.